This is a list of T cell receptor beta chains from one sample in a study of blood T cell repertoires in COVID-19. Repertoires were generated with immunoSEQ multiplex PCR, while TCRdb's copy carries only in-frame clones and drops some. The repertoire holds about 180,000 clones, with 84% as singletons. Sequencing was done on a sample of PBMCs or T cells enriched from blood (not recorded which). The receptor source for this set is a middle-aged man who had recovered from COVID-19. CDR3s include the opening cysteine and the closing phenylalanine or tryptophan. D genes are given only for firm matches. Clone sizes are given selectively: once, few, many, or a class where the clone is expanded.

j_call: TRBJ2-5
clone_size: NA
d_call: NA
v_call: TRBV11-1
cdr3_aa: CASSSTRVETQYF
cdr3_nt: TGTGCCAGCAGCAGCACTAGGGTCGAGACCCAGTACTTC

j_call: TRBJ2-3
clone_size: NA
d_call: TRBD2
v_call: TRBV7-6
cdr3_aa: CASSLIGGSTDTQYF
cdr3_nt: TGTGCCAGCAGCTTGATCGGGGGGTCTACAGATACGCAGTATTTT

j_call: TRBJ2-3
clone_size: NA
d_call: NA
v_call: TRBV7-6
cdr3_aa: CASSKTGSVDTQYF
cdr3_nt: TGTGCCAGCAGCAAAACGGGGAGCGTAGATACGCAGTATTTT

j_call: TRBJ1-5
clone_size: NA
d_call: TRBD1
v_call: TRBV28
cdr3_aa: CASGLSTGVGRPQHF
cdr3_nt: TGTGCCAGCGGGCTTTCGACAGGGGTAGGACGACCCCAGCATTTT

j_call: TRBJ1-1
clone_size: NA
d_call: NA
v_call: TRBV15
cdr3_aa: CATSRDRVLNTEAFF
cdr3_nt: TGTGCCACCAGCAGAGATCGGGTATTGAACACTGAAGCTTTCTTT

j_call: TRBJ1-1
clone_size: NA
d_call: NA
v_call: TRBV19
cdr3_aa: CASSIEGRGNTEAFF
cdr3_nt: TGTGCCAGTAGTATCGAGGGTCGGGGGAACACTGAAGCTTTCTTT

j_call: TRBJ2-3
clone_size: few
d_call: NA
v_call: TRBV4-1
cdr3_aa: CASSLNPGTQYF
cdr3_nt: TGCGCCAGCAGCCTAAACCCAGGTACGCAGTATTTT

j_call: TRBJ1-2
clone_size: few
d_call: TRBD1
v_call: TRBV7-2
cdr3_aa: CASSSGTGRGYTF
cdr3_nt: TGTGCCAGCAGCTCCGGGACAGGGAGGGGCTACACCTTC

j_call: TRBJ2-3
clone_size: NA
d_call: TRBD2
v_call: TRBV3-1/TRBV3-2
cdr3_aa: CASSFQRDTDTQYF
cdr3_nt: TGTGCCAGCAGCTTCCAGCGGGACACAGATACGCAGTATTTT

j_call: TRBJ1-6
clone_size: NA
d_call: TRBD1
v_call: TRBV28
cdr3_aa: CASITTGGGSPLHF
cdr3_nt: TGTGCCAGCATTACCACAGGGGGGGGTTCACCCCTCCACTTT

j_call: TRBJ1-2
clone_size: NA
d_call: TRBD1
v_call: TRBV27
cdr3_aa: CASRGTGKGDGYTF
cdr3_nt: TGTGCCAGCAGGGGGACAGGGAAAGGTGATGGCTACACCTTC

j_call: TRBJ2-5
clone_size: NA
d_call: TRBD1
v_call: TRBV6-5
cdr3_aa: CASKKGGAKTQYF
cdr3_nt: TGTGCCAGCAAGAAAGGGGGCGCGAAGACCCAGTACTTC

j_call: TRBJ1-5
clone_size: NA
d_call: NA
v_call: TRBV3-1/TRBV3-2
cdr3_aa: CASSQGNYQPQHF
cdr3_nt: TGTGCCAGCAGCCAAGGCAACTATCAGCCCCAGCATTTT

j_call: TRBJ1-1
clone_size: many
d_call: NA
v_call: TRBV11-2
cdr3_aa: CASSLDRVRNTEAFF
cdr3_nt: TGTGCCAGCAGCTTAGATCGGGTCCGGAACACTGAAGCTTTCTTT

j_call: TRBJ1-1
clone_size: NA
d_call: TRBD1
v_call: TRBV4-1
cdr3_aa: CASSQEPGQGIMNTEAFF
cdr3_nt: TGCGCCAGCAGCCAAGAGCCGGGACAGGGGATCATGAACACTGAAGCTTTCTTT

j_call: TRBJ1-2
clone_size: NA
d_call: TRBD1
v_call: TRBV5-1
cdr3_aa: CASSRGTVGDGYTF
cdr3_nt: TGCGCCAGCAGCCGAGGGACAGTCGGGGATGGCTACACCTTC

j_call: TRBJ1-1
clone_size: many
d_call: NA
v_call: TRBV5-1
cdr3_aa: CASSLGGGIGLIAEAFF
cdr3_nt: TGCGCCAGCAGCTTGGGCGGGGGAATCGGGTTAATCGCTGAAGCTTTCTTT

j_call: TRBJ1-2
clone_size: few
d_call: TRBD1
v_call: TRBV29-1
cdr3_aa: CSVAGTGTSGYTF
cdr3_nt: TGCAGCGTAGCCGGGACAGGGACTTCTGGCTACACCTTC

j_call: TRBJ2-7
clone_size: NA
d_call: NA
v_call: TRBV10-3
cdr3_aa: CAISELAGGSSYEQYF
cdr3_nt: TGTGCCATCAGTGAGTTAGCAGGGGGGTCCTCCTACGAGCAGTACTTC

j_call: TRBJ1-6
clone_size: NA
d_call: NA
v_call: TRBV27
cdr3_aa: CASSLLAGSYNSPLHF
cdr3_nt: TGTGCCAGCAGTTTATTGGCCGGGAGCTATAATTCACCCCTCCACTTT

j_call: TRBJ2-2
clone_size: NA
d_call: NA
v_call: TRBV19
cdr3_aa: CASSTPRYRGNTGELFF
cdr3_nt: TGTGCCAGTAGTACCCCGAGGTACCGTGGGAACACCGGGGAGCTGTTTTTT

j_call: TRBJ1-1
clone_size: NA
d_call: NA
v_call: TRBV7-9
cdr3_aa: CASSHSTGWTEAFF
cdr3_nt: TGTGCCAGCAGCCATAGTACGGGGTGGACTGAAGCTTTCTTT

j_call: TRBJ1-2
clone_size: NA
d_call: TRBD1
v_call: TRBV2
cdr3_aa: CASSTGQGPYGYTF
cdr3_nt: TGTGCCAGCAGTACGGGACAGGGCCCCTATGGCTACACCTTC

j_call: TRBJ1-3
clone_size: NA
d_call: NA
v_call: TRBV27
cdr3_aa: CASSPSRGTSGNTIYF
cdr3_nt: TGTGCCAGCAGTCCCTCACGGGGGACCTCTGGAAACACCATATATTTT

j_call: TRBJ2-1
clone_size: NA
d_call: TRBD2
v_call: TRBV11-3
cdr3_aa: CASSPDSGGRDEQFF
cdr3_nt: TGTGCCAGCAGCCCAGATAGCGGGGGTAGGGATGAGCAGTTCTTC

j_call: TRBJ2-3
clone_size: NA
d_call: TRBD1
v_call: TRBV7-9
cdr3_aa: CASSLARPRQGSPLDTQYF
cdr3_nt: TGTGCCAGCAGCTTAGCCCGGCCGAGACAGGGATCCCCACTCGATACGCAGTATTTT

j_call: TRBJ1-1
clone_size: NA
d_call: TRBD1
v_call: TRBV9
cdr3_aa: CASSVAGQDEAFF
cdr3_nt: TGTGCCAGCAGCGTAGCGGGACAGGACGAAGCTTTCTTT

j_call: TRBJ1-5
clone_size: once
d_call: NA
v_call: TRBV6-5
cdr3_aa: CASSQGEGNQPQHF
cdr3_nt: TGTGCCAGCAGCCAGGGTGAGGGCAATCAGCCCCAGCATTTT

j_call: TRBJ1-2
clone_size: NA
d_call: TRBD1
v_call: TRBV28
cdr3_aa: CASRSGTVYGYTF
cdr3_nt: TGTGCCAGCAGGTCCGGGACAGTCTATGGCTACACCTTC

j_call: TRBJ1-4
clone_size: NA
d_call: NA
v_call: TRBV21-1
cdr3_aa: CASSTTNPTNEKLFF
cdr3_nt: TGTGCCAGCAGCACCACTAATCCAACTAATGAAAAACTGTTTTTT

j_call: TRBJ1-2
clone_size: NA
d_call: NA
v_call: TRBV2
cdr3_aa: CASIEAAGAGYTF
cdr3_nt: TGTGCCAGCATCGAAGCCGCGGGGGCTGGCTACACCTTC

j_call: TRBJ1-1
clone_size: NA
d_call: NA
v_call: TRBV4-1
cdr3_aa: CASSQVGAAEAFF
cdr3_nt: TGCGCCAGCAGCCAAGTGGGGGCGGCTGAAGCTTTCTTT

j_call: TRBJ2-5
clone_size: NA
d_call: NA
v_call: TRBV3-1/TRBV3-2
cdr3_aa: CASSPWGMGGPLQETQYF
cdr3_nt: TGTGCCAGCAGCCCCTGGGGGATGGGGGGGCCCCTCCAAGAGACCCAGTACTTC

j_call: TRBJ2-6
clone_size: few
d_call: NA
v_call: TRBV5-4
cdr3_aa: CASSLGGATGANVLTF
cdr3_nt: TGTGCCAGCAGCTTGGGGGGCGCGACTGGGGCCAACGTCCTGACTTTC

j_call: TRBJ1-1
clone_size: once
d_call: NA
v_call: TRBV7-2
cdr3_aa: CASSSQGYRTEAFF
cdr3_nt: TGTGCCAGCAGCTCCCAGGGATATAGGACTGAAGCTTTCTTT

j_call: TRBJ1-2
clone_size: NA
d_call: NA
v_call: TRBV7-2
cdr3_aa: CASTRKPGSHYGYTF
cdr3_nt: TGTGCCAGCACCAGGAAACCAGGCAGCCACTATGGCTACACCTTC

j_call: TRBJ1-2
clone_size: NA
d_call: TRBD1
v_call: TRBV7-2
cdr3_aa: CASSLDWTGANYGYTF
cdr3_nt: TGTGCCAGCAGCTTAGACTGGACAGGCGCTAACTATGGCTACACCTTC

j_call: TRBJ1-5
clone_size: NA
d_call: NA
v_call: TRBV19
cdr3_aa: CASSIHRAPNQPQHF
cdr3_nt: TGTGCCAGTAGTATACACAGGGCCCCCAATCAGCCCCAGCATTTT

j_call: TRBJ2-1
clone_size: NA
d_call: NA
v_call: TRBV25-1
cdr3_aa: CASSAGTEQFF
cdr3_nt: TGTGCCAGCAGTGCTGGGACAGAGCAGTTCTTC

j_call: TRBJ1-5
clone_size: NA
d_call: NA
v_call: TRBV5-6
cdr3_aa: CASSLGGFPHQPQHF
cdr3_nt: TGTGCCAGCAGCTTGGGCGGGTTCCCCCATCAGCCCCAGCATTTT